These 29 T cell receptor beta chains came from one sample sequenced in a study of control samples from healthy donors and cancer patients. Clones were sequenced by immunoSEQ multiplex PCR, and TCRdb holds only the in-frame ones, with some missing. This table has approximately 120,000 clones, 90% appearing once. Sample: blood. The receptors shown here come from a human donor in good health. The donor label of this sample is uncertain.

This clone was seen a handful of times. The germline gene is not matched at one end of the junction; a read error may be the cause. This chain links TRBV18 with TRBJ2-7, with D possibly TRBD1 on 6 matching bases. The CDR3 has 15 residues. From germline, CDR1 is KGHSH and CDR2 LQKENI. The CDR3 is CASSPPDSKIYEQYF. CDR3 coding DNA: TGTGCCAGCTCGCCACCGGACAGTAAAATCTACGAGCAGTACTTC.

J is TRBJ1-5 and V is TRBV7-2; D ambiguous. The germline gives CDR1 SGHTA, CDR2 FQGNSA. The CDR3 consists of 13 residues. The V gene lost 4 bases and the J gene lost 6 bases, with 10 bases spanning the gap. CDR3 loop: CASSSRISQPQHF. For the CDR3, the DNA is TGTGCCAGCAGCTCGAGGATAAGTCAGCCCCAGCATTTT.

The V call is TRBV30, the J call TRBJ1-4; 8 nucleotides line up with TRBD1. Trimming cost V 7 bases and J 7 bases; bases outside gene matches: 8. Germline V gene data show CDR1 as GTSNPN and CDR2 as SVGIG (reference sequence). This CDR3 is built from 13 residues. The CDR3 bases are TGTGCCTCATCTCAGGGGGCACTTGAAAAACTGTTTTTT. It specifies CASSQGALEKLFF.

The CDR3 DNA reads as TGTGCCTGGAGTCCCCCAGGGGGCGGTCGCTACGAGCAGTACTTC. Translating gives CAWSPPGGGRYEQYF. The V call is TRBV30, the J call TRBJ2-7, with 8 positions matching TRBD1. The CDR3 is 15 amino acids. The trim removed 2 bases at V and 3 bases at J, leaving 9 bases unmatched. Looked up from germline, CDR1 is GTSNPN and CDR2 is SVGIG (reference sequence).

The CDR3 region is CASSLGTGNNEQFF. CDR3 DNA sequence: TGCGCCAGCAGCTTGGGTACAGGGAACAATGAGCAGTTCTTC. The V gene is TRBV5-1, the J gene TRBJ2-1, with D maybe TRBD1 (6 bases). Germline loops: CDR1 SGHRS, CDR2 YFSETQ. The length of the CDR3 is 14 residues. V was cut by 0 bases and J by 5 bases, with 9 bases left in between.

The chain uses TRBV12-3 or TRBV12-4 and TRBJ2-3, with D possibly being TRBD2 (6 bases). This CDR3 has 13 amino acids. The ends were cut back, 8 bases at V and 5 bases at J, with 14 bases in the middle. The CDR3 protein is CASLWRAGDTQYF. In DNA, the CDR3 is TGTGCCAGCCTGTGGAGGGCTGGAGATACGCAGTATTTT.

This clone was seen once. This chain joins TRBV5-8 and TRBJ1-5; a weak D match, TRBD1 (6 bases). The V end was cut by 4 bases, the J end by 1 base, with 18 bases between. CDR3 length: 17 amino acids. Germline CDR1 and CDR2: SGHTS and YDEGEE. CDR3 in amino acids: CASSPTTGSWSNQPQHF. The CDR3 nucleotides read TGTGCCAGCAGCCCTACCACAGGGAGTTGGAGCAATCAGCCCCAGCATTTT. The whole variable domain, remainder taken from reference TRBV5-8 and TRBJ1-5, is EAGVTQSPTHLIKTRGQQATLRCSPISGHTSVYWYQQALGLGLQFLLWYDEGEERNRGNFPPRFSGRQFPNYSSELNVNALELEDSALYLCASSPTTGSWSNQPQHFGDGTRLSIL.

This chain joins TRBV9 and TRBJ2-3, with 12 bases that match TRBD2. The J segment lost 4 bases and the V segment lost 0 bases, leaving 15 bases of the junction unmatched. Germline V lookup: CDR1 SGDLS, CDR2 YYNGEE. This CDR3 has 20 residues. The CDR3 region is CASSVVPSGGAARKSDTQYF. In DNA, the CDR3 is TGTGCCAGCAGCGTAGTCCCTAGCGGGGGGGCGGCTAGGAAATCAGATACGCAGTATTTT.

V is TRBV12-3 or TRBV12-4 and J is TRBJ1-5, with a possible D match to TRBD1 (5 bases). Between the trimmed V and J ends, which lost 0 bases and 6 bases, there was a span of 6 bases. This CDR3 has 13 residues. CDR3 sequence reads: CASSLAGTQPQHF. In DNA, the CDR3 is TGTGCCAGCAGTTTAGCTGGGACTCAGCCCCAGCATTTT.

The genes are TRBV19 and TRBJ1-2; D gene ambiguous. The CDR3 has 11 residues. V lost 7 bases to trimming and J lost 4 bases, with 7 bases between them. Germline V gene data show CDR1 as LNHDA and CDR2 as SQIVND (reference sequence). Here the CDR3 DNA reads TGTGCCAGTAATGCCGGCTATGGCTACACCTTC. It codes for CASNAGYGYTF.

V gene TRBV18 combines with J gene TRBJ2-7; D possibly corresponds to TRBD2 (5 bases). Per germline, CDR1 KGHSH and CDR2 LQKENI. There are 13 residues in the CDR3. V lost 3 bases to trimming and J lost 3 bases, with 9 bases between them. The CDR3 region is CASSPVRGYEQYF. In nucleotides, the CDR3 is TGTGCCAGCTCACCGGTACGGGGCTACGAGCAGTACTTC.

V is TRBV6-2 or TRBV6-3 and J is TRBJ1-2; D remains ambiguous. Germline V gives CDR1 MNHEY, CDR2 SVGEGT. The V and J ends lost 2 bases and 5 bases respectively, with 15 bases between them. There are 15 residues in the CDR3. For the CDR3, the DNA is TGTGCCAGCAGTTACAGTGGTCCCGGTTCGTATGGCTACACCTTC. Translated: CASSYSGPGSYGYTF.

The chain employs TRBV7-9 and TRBJ2-5; 8 bases are a match to TRBD1. The V segment lost 4 bases and the J segment 1 base; nucleotides outside the gene matches: 5. CDR1 and CDR2 from the germline V gene are SEHNR and FQNEAQ (reference sequence). The CDR3 sequence is 15 residues long. The CDR3 nucleotides read TGTGCCAGCAGCTCAAGACAGGGGCCCCAAGAGACCCAGTACTTC. Residues: CASSSRQGPQETQYF.

Remarks on this clone: A read error may produce the germline difference seen at one junction end. The rearrangement joins TRBV5-1 to TRBJ1-4; weak D call: TRBD1 (6 bases). CDR1 is SGHRS, CDR2 YFSETQ, per germline. CDR3 length equals 14 residues. CDR3 region: CARSSGGGGEKLFF. The CDR3 nucleotides read TGCGCCCGCAGCTCCGGAGGGGGGGGTGAAAAACTGTTTTTT.

The V call is TRBV3-1 (or the pseudogene TRBV3-2), the J call TRBJ1-1; 12 nucleotides align to TRBD1. The CDR3 runs to 19 residues. The junction had 15 bases not matched to a gene; V was cut back by 3 bases and J by 4 bases. Per the germline V gene, CDR1 is LGHDT and CDR2 is YNNKEL (reference sequence). The CDR3 nucleotides read TGTGCCAGCAGCCACCCCTTCGGAGGGACAGGGGGCTTGGGCACTGAAGCTTTCTTT. Its protein is CASSHPFGGTGGLGTEAFF.

This clone was seen only once. The genes are TRBV5-1 and TRBJ2-7; 8 bases fit TRBD1. After removal of 5 bases from V and 4 bases from J, the junction contained 8 bases not matched to a gene. The CDR3 contains 14 residues. In germline, CDR1 is SGHRS, CDR2 YFSETQ. CDR3 in amino acids: CASRQTGVKYEQYF. The CDR3 DNA reads TGCGCCAGCAGACAGACAGGGGTAAAATACGAGCAGTACTTC.

The chain couples TRBV2 to TRBJ1-6, with D perhaps TRBD1 (5 bases). Trimming cost V 4 bases and J 4 bases, with 14 bases left between them. The CDR3 is made up of 16 amino acids. Germline CDR1 reads SNHLY; CDR2 reads FYNNEI. The DNA of the CDR3 is TGTGCCAGCAGTGCGTCCGGGACGGAATATAATTCACCCCTCCACTTT. It yields the protein CASSASGTEYNSPLHF.

In its sample, this clone was seen a few times. The rearrangement links TRBV19 to TRBJ1-1; D unresolved. The CDR3 sequence is 15 residues long. Germline CDR1 reads LNHDA; CDR2 reads SQIVND (reference sequence). Trimming removed 3 bases at V and 0 bases at J, with 11 bases between. The CDR3 spells CASSIALRVNTEAFF. Written as DNA, the CDR3 is TGTGCCAGTAGTATCGCCCTCAGAGTGAACACTGAAGCTTTCTTT.

This clone was recorded once. The chain joins TRBV5-1 to TRBJ1-6, with D possibly matching TRBD1 (6 bases). The CDR3 extends over 16 amino acids. Germline V gene lookup returns CDR1 SGHRS and CDR2 YFSETQ. Trimming left V 0 bases short and J 7 bases short, with 14 bases between. As DNA, the CDR3 is TGCGCCAGCAGCTTGGAATTGACAGGCATGAATTCACCCCTCCACTTT. It is translated as CASSLELTGMNSPLHF. The full variable domain, its missing parts supplied by reference TRBV5-1 and TRBJ1-6, is KAGVTQTPRYLIKTRGQQVTLSCSPISGHRSVSWYQQTPGQGLQFLFEYFSETQRNKGNFPGRFSGRQFSNSRSEMNVSTLELGDSALYLCASSLELTGMNSPLHFGNGTRLTVT.

In this sample, this clone turned up once. The chain recombines TRBV27 with TRBJ1-4; D remains unclear. The CDR3 is 11 amino acids. Germline V CDR1 and CDR2: MNHEY, SMNVEV (reference sequence). The V and J ends lost 8 bases and 7 bases respectively, with 8 bases between them. The chain's CDR3 is CASGPSEKLFF. CDR3 sequence (DNA): TGTGCCAGCGGCCCCTCTGAAAAACTGTTTTTT.

V usage is TRBV10-3 and J usage is TRBJ1-4; 12 bases agree with TRBD1. CDR3 length: 19 amino acids. The V gene end was trimmed by 5 bases and the J gene end by 1 base; junction bases not matched to a gene: 11. Germline values: CDR1 ENHRY, CDR2 SYGVKD. CDR3 nucleotides: TGTGCCATCAGTCGGGCTCTTGGGACAGGGGGCGTAACTAATGAAAAACTGTTTTTT. It encodes CAISRALGTGGVTNEKLFF.

A few counts support this clone. V is TRBV2 and J is TRBJ1-1; TRBD1 agrees at 7 bases. The CDR3 is made up of 13 amino acids. The V gene end was trimmed by 7 bases and the J gene end by 5 bases; junction bases not matched to a gene: 7. From germline, CDR1 is SNHLY and CDR2 FYNNEI. The CDR3 loop is CASTVDRETEAFF. The CDR3 nucleotides are TGTGCCAGCACAGTCGACAGGGAGACTGAAGCTTTCTTT.

The chain has TRBV5-1 and TRBJ2-1, with D unresolved. CDR1 SGHRS and CDR2 YFSETQ come from the germline V gene. Trimming took 4 bases from V and 0 from J, leaving 14 bases between them. The CDR3 is made up of 16 amino acids. CDR3 region: CASSKLGSSSYNEQFF. For the CDR3, the DNA is TGCGCCAGCAGCAAATTAGGATCTAGCTCCTACAATGAGCAGTTCTTC.

This rearrangement joins TRBV5-1 to TRBJ1-1, with D possibly TRBD1 on 6 matching bases. This CDR3 contains 15 residues. Trimming removed 6 bases at V and 10 bases at J, with 25 bases between. The V gene's germline CDR1 is SGHRS and CDR2 YFSETQ. The CDR3 DNA is TGCGCCAGCACTGGACGGGGGGGGCCCAAATCCGGAGCTTTCTTT. Amino acids: CASTGRGGPKSGAFF. Full variable domain (outside the CDR3, taken from reference TRBV5-1 and TRBJ1-1): KAGVTQTPRYLIKTRGQQVTLSCSPISGHRSVSWYQQTPGQGLQFLFEYFSETQRNKGNFPGRFSGRQFSNSRSEMNVSTLELGDSALYLCASTGRGGPKSGAFFGQGTRLTVV.

The chain recombines TRBV7-2 with TRBJ1-1; D gene uncertain. CDR3 length: 13 amino acids. Germline-derived CDR1 and CDR2 are SGHTA and FQGNSA. Trimming left V 3 bases short and J 2 bases short, with 7 bases between. The CDR3 sequence is CASSFKINTEAFF. The CDR3 DNA reads TGTGCCAGCAGCTTCAAGATAAACACTGAAGCTTTCTTT.

The genes are TRBV11-2 and TRBJ1-2, with unresolved D. CDR3 size: 15 residues. Trimming took 0 bases from V and 0 from J, leaving 8 bases between them. CDR1 is SGHAT and CDR2 is FQNNGV in the germline V gene. CDR3 protein: CASSLEGPANYGYTF. Written as DNA, the CDR3 is TGTGCCAGCAGCTTAGAAGGGCCGGCTAACTATGGCTACACCTTC.

The chain carries TRBV6-1 and TRBJ1-2; D possibly corresponds to TRBD1 (6 bases). Germline V gene data show CDR1 as MNHNS and CDR2 as SASEGT. The V gene lost 2 bases and the J gene lost 2 bases, with 18 bases spanning the gap. The CDR3 runs 17 residues. This CDR3 reads CASSEYFQPTGNYGYTF. The DNA of the CDR3 is TGTGCCAGCAGTGAATATTTTCAGCCGACAGGAAACTATGGCTACACCTTC.

The rearrangement joins TRBV27 to TRBJ2-2; D might be TRBD1 (6 bases). This CDR3 has 14 residues. Germline CDR1 MNHEY, CDR2 SMNVEV (reference sequence). V was shortened by 11 bases and J by 1 base, with 14 bases between the two germline ends. The CDR3 region has the DNA TGTGCCTGCCGAAGGGGACAGAACACCGGGGAGCTGTTTTTT. Translation: CACRRGQNTGELFF.

J is TRBJ1-1 and V is TRBV14, with 7 bases matching TRBD1. V was clipped by 4 bases and J by 5 bases; unmatched bases: 10. This CDR3 has 15 amino acids. The germline gives CDR1 SGHDN, CDR2 FVKESK. The CDR3: CASSPREGAGTEAFF. The DNA for the CDR3 is TGTGCCAGCAGCCCGAGGGAGGGGGCGGGAACTGAAGCTTTCTTT.